This paragraph reports one TCR beta chain. Sequenced by immunoSEQ multiplex PCR; TCRdb stores in-frame clones only, minus some. The sample yields around 75,000 clones, about 80% seen once. This record belongs to a study of blood T cell repertoires in COVID-19. Study-wide context: The origin of the acute and convalescent COVID-19 samples was the United States, Italy and Spain. Sources were T cells, B-cell-depleted T cells, or PBMCs; the material itself was cDNA or gDNA.

This CDR3 spans 14 amino acids. V was trimmed by 5 bases and J by 8 bases, leaving 16 bases between them. Germline V lookup: CDR1 SGHVS, CDR2 FNYEAQ. This sequence was found in a man between 50 and 59 years old with COVID-19, enrolled during active disease. J is TRBJ1-3 and V is TRBV7-6; tentative D call: TRBD1 (6 bases). The sample taken for sequencing was peripheral blood. The CDR3 region is CASSPGGGRHTIYF. The CDR3 region has the DNA TGTGCCAGCAGCCCGGGCGGGGGGCGGCACACCATATATTTT.